These T cell receptor beta chains were read from a single sample in a study of T cells in localized non-small cell lung cancer. Here immunoSEQ multiplex PCR was the method, and the copy in TCRdb shows in-frame clones only, minus some. The table has about 19,000 clones, around nine tenths seen once. Source: peripheral blood, taken before any cancer treatment. All receptors derive from a male donor at least 60 years old with stage I squamous cell lung carcinoma. Both conserved end residues are part of each CDR3. The order of the fields is V gene, clone size, J gene, D gene, CDR3 protein, CDR3 DNA. The D gene is left open where the match is weak. Not all rows give a size; the values are once, few, many and, for expanded clones, a class.

V gene: TRBV5-1; clone size: few; J gene: TRBJ2-1; D gene: -; CDR3 protein: CASSFADYAVWEQFF; CDR3 DNA: TGCGCCAGCAGCTTCGCTGACTATGCAGTATGGGAGCAGTTCTTC
V gene: TRBV27; clone size: -; J gene: TRBJ2-1; D gene: TRBD1; CDR3 protein: CASSRLQGRPLGVGGSYEQFF; CDR3 DNA: TGTGCCAGCAGCCGCTTACAGGGGCGTCCTTTGGGGGTAGGCGGGTCATATGAGCAGTTCTTC
V gene: TRBV5-3; clone size: -; J gene: TRBJ2-5; D gene: TRBD2; CDR3 protein: CPPGTQREGRETQYF; CDR3 DNA: TGTCCACCAGGCACCCAGCGGGAGGGTAGGGAGACCCAGTACTTC
V gene: TRBV5-1; clone size: -; J gene: TRBJ2-5; D gene: -; CDR3 protein: CASSLGGGEGETQYF; CDR3 DNA: TGCGCCAGCAGCTTAGGGGGAGGAGAAGGAGAGACCCAGTACTTC
V gene: TRBV5-4; clone size: -; J gene: TRBJ2-1; D gene: TRBD2; CDR3 protein: CASSLDGRGGNEQFF; CDR3 DNA: TGTGCCAGCAGCTTGGACGGGAGGGGGGGGAATGAGCAGTTCTTC
V gene: TRBV19; clone size: once; J gene: TRBJ2-1; D gene: -; CDR3 protein: CASSIEAGFPWNEQFF; CDR3 DNA: TGTGCCAGTAGTATAGAAGCGGGTTTCCCGTGGAATGAGCAGTTCTTC
V gene: TRBV28; clone size: -; J gene: TRBJ2-3; D gene: -; CDR3 protein: CASSLSGGGRLTDTQYF; CDR3 DNA: TGTGCCAGCAGTTTAAGTGGGGGGGGCAGACTCACAGATACGCAGTATTTT
V gene: TRBV6-1; clone size: once; J gene: TRBJ2-1; D gene: TRBD2; CDR3 protein: CASSEGLADENEQFF; CDR3 DNA: TGTGCCAGCAGTGAAGGCCTAGCGGACGAGAATGAGCAGTTCTTC
V gene: TRBV21-1; clone size: -; J gene: TRBJ2-5; D gene: -; CDR3 protein: CASSKGGGELETQYF; CDR3 DNA: TGTGCCAGCAGCAAAGGTGGGGGGGAGTTGGAGACCCAGTACTTC
V gene: TRBV4-2; clone size: -; J gene: TRBJ2-1; D gene: TRBD2; CDR3 protein: CASSQERGLAGNEQFF; CDR3 DNA: TGTGCCAGCAGCCAAGAGCGGGGACTAGCAGGGAATGAGCAGTTCTTC
V gene: TRBV7-6; clone size: once; J gene: TRBJ1-1; D gene: -; CDR3 protein: CASSLGQGTEAFF; CDR3 DNA: TGTGCCAGCAGCTTAGGGCAGGGCACTGAAGCTTTCTTT
V gene: TRBV7-7; clone size: -; J gene: TRBJ2-5; D gene: TRBD1; CDR3 protein: CASSPGTGEATQYF; CDR3 DNA: TGTGCCAGCAGCCCAGGGACAGGGGAGGCGACCCAGTACTTC
V gene: TRBV6-6; clone size: -; J gene: TRBJ2-1; D gene: -; CDR3 protein: CAARGSSYNEQFF; CDR3 DNA: TGTGCCGCCCGGGGGAGCTCCTACAATGAGCAGTTCTTC
V gene: TRBV19; clone size: -; J gene: TRBJ1-1; D gene: -; CDR3 protein: CASSIIGQNTEAFF; CDR3 DNA: TGTGCCAGTAGTATTATAGGGCAGAACACTGAAGCTTTCTTT
V gene: TRBV5-5; clone size: -; J gene: TRBJ1-3; D gene: -; CDR3 protein: CASSLEGVTGNTIYF; CDR3 DNA: TGTGCCAGCAGCTTGGAAGGGGTGACTGGAAACACCATATATTTT
V gene: TRBV19; clone size: -; J gene: TRBJ2-1; D gene: -; CDR3 protein: CASSSQGHRPSSYNEQFF; CDR3 DNA: TGTGCCAGTAGTAGCCAGGGACACCGACCGAGCTCCTACAATGAGCAGTTCTTC
V gene: TRBV10-3; clone size: once; J gene: TRBJ1-1; D gene: TRBD1; CDR3 protein: CATTGVQTEAFF; CDR3 DNA: TGTGCCACAACAGGGGTCCAAACTGAAGCTTTCTTT